This entry concerns a single T cell receptor (beta chain). The antigen remains unidentified. The sample is drawn from a study of cytomegalovirus exposure and HLA in healthy donors. General study points: V- and J-gene trimming in TCR beta was tied to a missense DCLRE1C variant by an analysis performed later.

PCR employed 60 Vbeta and 13 Jbeta primers. The assay was immunoSEQ multiplex PCR, and TCRdb's table has in-frame clones only and misses some. The repertoire table contains 65,000 to 90,000 clones. Sequencing was carried out using PBMCs. The origin of this receptor is a female donor in good health and CMV-seropositive.

The CDR3: CASSSLGQEHTEAFF. DNA of the CDR3: TGTGCCAGCAGTTCTTTGGGACAGGAGCACACTGAAGCTTTCTTT. The chain uses TRBV6-5 and TRBJ1-1; 8 bases map to TRBD1. Germline trimming cut 4 bases from V and 3 bases from J; bases unmatched to any gene: 7. The CDR3 extends over 15 amino acids. Germline CDR1 and CDR2: MNHEY and SVGAGI.